Reported below is one T cell receptor beta chain. Its antigen is unknown. The same CDR3 is also encoded by other DNA sequences in this sample. Sequencing was performed with immunoSEQ multiplex PCR; in TCRdb, only in-frame clones are kept and a portion is missing. The sample carries roughly 89,000 clones, roughly 93% recorded once. Anyone with autoimmune disease history or systemic immunosuppression was excluded. Peripheral blood came from all dose cohorts at three timepoints. This specimen belongs to a study of OX40 agonist ivuxolimab in advanced cancers. Study-wide findings and caveats: Clonal expansion was among the lowest in partial responders at 0.1-3.0 mg/kg, especially CD8+. Compared with CD4+, CD8+ T cells on average had more expanded clones.

The clonotype comes from an adult with an advanced solid tumor such as melanoma, head and neck, liver or kidney cancer. This sample comprised CD4+ or CD8+ T cells sorted from blood, obtained in a trial of the OX40 agonist ivuxolimab.

The CDR3 region is CASSLGLDTQYF. DNA for the CDR3: TGTGCCAGCAGCTTGGGTCTAGATACGCAGTATTTT. The chain recombines TRBV5-5 with TRBJ2-3, with D uncertain. Trimming left V 0 bases short and J 5 bases short, with 4 bases between. The CDR3 has 12 amino acids. The germline CDR1 and CDR2 sequences are SGHKS and YYEKEE (reference sequence). Complete variable domain (other parts from reference TRBV5-5 and TRBJ2-3): DAGVTQSPTHLIKTRGQQVTLRCSPISGHKSVSWYQQVLGQGPQFIFQYYEKEERGRGNFPDRFSARQFPNYSSELNVNALLLGDSALYLCASSLGLDTQYFGPGTRLTVL.